What follows are 30 T cell receptor beta chains derived from one specimen sequenced in a study of CD8 T cell repertoires and HIV-1 epitope variants. Using immunoSEQ multiplex PCR, the repertoire was profiled, and TCRdb retains in-frame clones only, with some absent. Among about 95,000 clones listed, over 70% were seen once. The sequencing sample was made of uncultured baseline CD8+ T cells from peripheral blood mononuclear cells (PBMCs). These receptors originate from a male donor with HIV.

The chain links TRBV5-6 to TRBJ1-2; 8 nucleotides line up with TRBD1. The CDR3 length is 14 residues. The germline V gene has CDR1 SGHDT and CDR2 YYEEEE. The V segment lost 4 bases and the J segment 7 bases; nucleotides outside the gene matches: 9. The CDR3 DNA reads TGTGCCAGCAGCGAAGTACGCCAGGGGGCTGGCTACACCTTC. Residues: CASSEVRQGAGYTF.

The chain is built from TRBV28 and TRBJ2-1; 7 bases are a match to TRBD1. The ends lost 2 bases at V and 6 bases at J; junction bases unmatched: 16. Looked up from germline, CDR1 is MDHEN and CDR2 is SYDVKM. There are 18 residues in the CDR3. CDR3 protein: CASSLLIPRDSEANEQFF. CDR3 DNA sequence: TGTGCCAGCAGTTTACTTATCCCCAGGGACAGCGAGGCCAATGAGCAGTTCTTC.

The rearrangement uses TRBV7-2 and TRBJ2-3; D might be TRBD2 (6 bases). Per germline, CDR1 SGHTA and CDR2 FQGNSA. Trimming pared 0 bases from V and 2 bases from J, leaving 9 bases between. This CDR3 is built from 15 residues. The CDR3 DNA reads TGTGCCAGCAGCTTAGCGGGACTTTCCACAGATACGCAGTATTTT. It specifies CASSLAGLSTDTQYF.

The J gene is TRBJ2-3, the V gene TRBV4-2; D unresolved. The CDR3 sequence is 13 residues long. V lost 0 bases and J lost 5, with 6 bases in between. In germline, CDR1 is LGHNA, CDR2 YNFKEQ. The CDR3 bases are TGTGCCAGCAGCCAAGACTACCTAGATACGCAGTATTTT. Amino acid sequence: CASSQDYLDTQYF.

The chain carries TRBV5-1 and TRBJ2-1, with 11 bases that match TRBD2. Trimming removed 0 bases from V and 7 bases from J; junction bases left unmatched: 15. CDR3 length: 19 residues. Germline CDR1 and CDR2: SGHRS and YFSETQ. The CDR3 bases are TGCGCCAGCAGCTTGGCCTTGGGTATAGCGGGGGGGCGGACGAATGAGCAGTTCTTC. It is translated as CASSLALGIAGGRTNEQFF.

This clone came up many times. The V gene is TRBV5-1, the J gene TRBJ2-7; a weak D match, TRBD2 (8 bases). Germline loops: CDR1 SGHRS, CDR2 YFSETQ. V lost 0 bases to trimming and J lost 2 bases, with 24 bases between them. The CDR3 loop spans 19 amino acids. The CDR3 sequence is CASSLATGGGAAIPYEQYF. CDR3 coding DNA: TGCGCCAGCAGCTTGGCAACGGGAGGGGGCGCGGCAATTCCCTACGAGCAGTACTTC.

The V and J genes are TRBV7-3 and TRBJ1-2; D unresolved. Germline V gene sequence: CDR1 SGHTA, CDR2 FQGTGA. V gave up 5 bases and J gave up 4 bases, with 17 bases separating them. CDR3 size: 15 residues. CDR3 sequence reads: CASSPRRNPPYGYTF. The CDR3 DNA follows: TGTGCCAGCAGCCCCAGACGGAACCCCCCCTATGGCTACACCTTC.

The chain couples TRBV19 to TRBJ1-4, with unresolved D. V lost 2 bases, J lost 11 bases, and 12 bases lay in between. The germline V gene has CDR1 LNHDA and CDR2 SQIVND (reference sequence). The CDR3 sequence is 13 residues long. CDR3 nucleotide sequence: TGTGCCAGTAGTATACCTGCTGTCGGCAAACTGTTTTTT. Amino acids: CASSIPAVGKLFF.

This rearrangement joins TRBV5-4 to TRBJ2-7, with 9 bases identical to TRBD1. V lost 3 bases and J lost 0; bases outside the gene matches: 7. The CDR3 runs to 16 residues. The germline CDR1 and CDR2 sequences are SGHNT and YYREEE (reference sequence). CDR3 region: CASSSGTGISSYEQYF. The CDR3 DNA is TGTGCCAGCAGCTCCGGGACAGGGATTAGCTCCTACGAGCAGTACTTC.

The chain carries TRBV5-1 and TRBJ2-7, with TRBD1 matching over 9 bases. CDR1 is SGHRS, CDR2 YFSETQ, per germline. V gave up 0 bases and J gave up 5 bases; unmatched junction bases: 9. This CDR3 has 16 residues. In nucleotides, the CDR3 is TGCGCCAGCAGCTTGGGCTGGGGACAGGGTTCCAACGAGCAGTACTTC. It yields the protein CASSLGWGQGSNEQYF.

The chain recombines TRBV19 with TRBJ1-1, with 8 bases lining up with TRBD1. Germline V gene lookup returns CDR1 LNHDA and CDR2 SQIVND (reference sequence). CDR3 length: 13 amino acids. V lost 6 bases, J lost 4 bases, and 4 bases stayed unmatched. The CDR3 bases are TGTGCCAGTAGAGACAGGGGTTCCACTGAAGCTTTCTTT. Translating gives CASRDRGSTEAFF.

This clone has only a few counts. The genes are TRBV10-1 and TRBJ1-1, with TRBD1 as a possible D gene (6 bases). CDR1 is WNHNN and CDR2 is SYGVQD in the germline V gene (reference sequence). The CDR3 runs to 16 residues. V lost 6 bases and J lost 0, with 17 bases in between. The CDR3 loop is CASSSDKQGMNTEAFF. CDR3 DNA: TGCGCCAGCAGCTCAGACAAACAGGGAATGAACACTGAAGCTTTCTTT.

Only a few counts were recorded for this clone. The V and J genes are TRBV29-1 and TRBJ2-1; 10 positions match TRBD2. There are 14 residues in the CDR3. Looked up from germline, CDR1 is SQVTM and CDR2 is ANQGSEA. V lost 6 bases, J lost 9 bases, and 11 bases stayed unmatched. The CDR3 loop reads CSVIEREGIVEQFF. The CDR3 DNA reads as TGCAGCGTGATAGAGCGGGAGGGCATCGTTGAGCAGTTCTTC.

The chain has TRBV14 and TRBJ2-3, with 7 bases identical to TRBD1. Per the germline V gene, CDR1 is SGHDN and CDR2 is FVKESK. V lost 4 bases and J lost 5; bases outside the gene matches: 12. CDR3 length: 16 amino acids. The CDR3 DNA sequence: TGTGCCAGCAGCCTCAAGGCAGGGGGATCGGGAGATACGCAGTATTTT. Amino acids: CASSLKAGGSGDTQYF.

The chain combines TRBV4-1 with TRBJ2-5; D possibly matches TRBD1 or TRBD2 (5 bases each). The germline V gene encodes CDR1 MGHRA and CDR2 YSYEKL. The CDR3 covers 15 residues. V was cut by 5 bases and J by 1 base, with 14 bases left in between. The CDR3 region has the DNA TGCGCCAGCAGCGCATTCACGGGGCGCCAAGAGACCCAGTACTTC. It codes for CASSAFTGRQETQYF.

On this clone itself: The junction departs from germline at one end; a sequencing error may be responsible. This chain uses TRBV7-7 with TRBJ2-7; D might be TRBD2 (6 bases). The CDR3 has 13 residues. CDR1 and CDR2 from the germline V gene are SSHAT and FNYEAQ (reference sequence). Here the CDR3 reads CASSAGGFYEQYF. The CDR3 nucleotides are TGTGCTAGCAGCGCTGGGGGGTTCTACGAGCAGTACTTC.

The chain links TRBV7-9 to TRBJ1-5, with unresolved D. V was trimmed by 1 base and J by 4 bases, leaving 11 bases between them. Germline lookup yields CDR1 SEHNR and CDR2 FQNEAQ (reference sequence). This CDR3 has 15 residues. The CDR3 DNA reads TGTGCCAGCAGCTTAGGATCATCGGGGAATCAGCCCCAGCATTTT. Protein sequence: CASSLGSSGNQPQHF.

There are many counts of this clone. V gene TRBV6-6 combines with J gene TRBJ1-1; D perhaps matches TRBD1 (5 bases). CDR3 length equals 16 residues. CDR1 and CDR2 (germline): MNHNY, SVGAGI (reference sequence). The V gene lost 2 bases and the J gene lost 3 bases, with 16 bases spanning the gap. This CDR3 is CASSYGGVGGDTEAFF. DNA of the CDR3: TGTGCCAGCAGTTACGGGGGAGTGGGTGGAGACACTGAAGCTTTCTTT.

The genes are TRBV28 and TRBJ2-3; TRBD2 aligns across 10 bases. Germline V CDR1 and CDR2: MDHEN, SYDVKM. V lost 4 bases, J lost 3 bases, and 4 bases stayed unmatched. There are 15 residues in the CDR3. CDR3 protein: CASSWSSGGTDTQYF. CDR3 DNA: TGTGCCAGCAGTTGGTCTAGCGGGGGAACAGATACGCAGTATTTT.

The chain carries TRBV7-9 and TRBJ1-2; possible D gene TRBD1, 6 bases. Germline CDR1 SEHNR, CDR2 FQNEAQ (reference sequence). This CDR3 has 13 residues. The V gene lost 5 bases and the J gene lost 5 bases, with 12 bases spanning the gap. The CDR3 nucleotides read TGTGCCAGCAGCACCGGGACAAATTATGGCTACACCTTC. This translates into CASSTGTNYGYTF. Full variable domain (missing parts from reference TRBV7-9 and TRBJ1-2): DTGVSQNPRHKITKRGQNVTFRCDPISEHNRLYWYRQTLGQGPEFLTYFQNEAQLEKSRLLSDRFSAERPKGSFSTLEIQRTEQGDSAMYLCASSTGTNYGYTFGSGTRLTVV.

This chain uses TRBV7-9 with TRBJ2-7, with 9 bases fitting TRBD1. Looked up from germline, CDR1 is SEHNR and CDR2 is FQNEAQ (reference sequence). The trim removed 2 bases at V and 2 bases at J, leaving 10 bases unmatched. The CDR3 covers 17 residues. The CDR3 sequence: CASSLPTGGDQTYEQYF. The CDR3 DNA follows: TGTGCCAGCAGCTTACCGACAGGGGGGGATCAAACCTACGAGCAGTACTTC. The full variable domain, completed using reference TRBV7-9 and TRBJ2-7, is DTGVSQNPRHKITKRGQNVTFRCDPISEHNRLYWYRQTLGQGPEFLTYFQNEAQLEKSRLLSDRFSAERPKGSFSTLEIQRTEQGDSAMYLCASSLPTGGDQTYEQYFGPGTRLTVT.

This sequence joins TRBV9 and TRBJ2-7; 8 bases agree with TRBD1. V gave up 0 bases and J gave up 3 bases; unmatched junction bases: 5. Germline V gene sequence: CDR1 SGDLS, CDR2 YYNGEE. This CDR3 comprises 15 residues. The CDR3: CASSVEGQVGYEQYF. For the CDR3, the DNA is TGTGCCAGCAGCGTAGAGGGACAGGTCGGCTACGAGCAGTACTTC.

The J gene is TRBJ1-5, the V gene TRBV19, with D possibly being TRBD1 (5 bases). V lost 3 bases and J 0 bases, leaving 9 bases between the germline ends. Germline-derived CDR1 and CDR2 are LNHDA and SQIVND (reference sequence). This CDR3 has 15 amino acids. The CDR3: CASSMDIYSNQPQHF. As DNA, the CDR3 is TGTGCCAGTAGTATGGACATATATAGCAATCAGCCCCAGCATTTT.

This sequence joins TRBV5-1 and TRBJ1-4, with 8 bases that match TRBD1. The CDR3 has 15 residues. Unmatched junction bases numbered 5, after V lost 0 bases and J lost 7 bases. CDR1 and CDR2 from the germline V gene are SGHRS and YFSETQ. Written as DNA, the CDR3 is TGCGCCAGCAGCTTGGAATGGGGGACAGGTGAAAAACTGTTTTTT. Translation: CASSLEWGTGEKLFF.

This clone was recorded a few times. The chain combines TRBV5-6 with TRBJ2-1; D possibly corresponds to TRBD2 (6 bases). Trimming removed 0 bases at V and 8 bases at J, with 15 bases between. The germline CDR1 and CDR2 sequences are SGHDT and YYEEEE. The CDR3 has 15 amino acids. CDR3 sequence: CASSLGAGRGDEQFF. CDR3 DNA sequence: TGTGCCAGCAGCTTGGGGGCGGGACGAGGCGATGAGCAGTTCTTC.

The chain employs TRBV6-5 and TRBJ1-1; no firm D call. V lost 10 bases and J 0 bases, leaving 12 bases between the germline ends. The CDR3 has 13 residues. Germline V lookup: CDR1 MNHEY, CDR2 SVGAGI. Written as DNA, the CDR3 is TGTGCCACTCGGACGGAGATGAACACTGAAGCTTTCTTT. Translated, it gives CATRTEMNTEAFF.

The V gene is TRBV7-9, the J gene TRBJ2-7; a weak D match, TRBD1 (5 bases). CDR1 and CDR2 (germline): SEHNR, FQNEAQ (reference sequence). Trimming took 0 bases from V and 5 from J, leaving 14 bases between them. This CDR3 contains 15 residues. CDR3 bases: TGTGCCAGCAGCTTAGCGTCAGGGCGGTATGACGAGCAGTACTTC. Translation gives CASSLASGRYDEQYF.

The chain has TRBV12-5 and TRBJ2-5; D ambiguous. The germline gives CDR1 LGHNT, CDR2 FRNRAP. V gave up 1 base and J gave up 5 bases, with 8 bases separating them. This CDR3 has 13 residues. The CDR3 nucleotides read TGTGCTAGTGGTTTGGGGAATTGGGAGACCCAGTACTTC. Its translation is CASGLGNWETQYF.

The chain joins TRBV5-1 to TRBJ1-4, with a tentative D call TRBD1 (5 bases). Germline lookup yields CDR1 SGHRS and CDR2 YFSETQ. Trimming cost V 0 bases and J 4 bases, with 19 bases left between them. This CDR3 has 18 amino acids. The CDR3 DNA sequence: TGCGCCAGCAGCTTGGCCCCAGCTACGGCAGGGCGTAATGAAAAACTGTTTTTT. As protein: CASSLAPATAGRNEKLFF.

The chain has TRBV28 and TRBJ1-2; TRBD1 matches at 10 bases. Germline CDR1 reads MDHEN; CDR2 reads SYDVKM. J was trimmed by 7 bases and V by 6 bases; bases with no gene match: 11. The CDR3 covers 15 residues. The CDR3 DNA reads TGTGCCAGCAGCCTACTGACAGGGGGCGGCGGTGGCTACACCTTC. Amino acid sequence: CASSLLTGGGGGYTF.